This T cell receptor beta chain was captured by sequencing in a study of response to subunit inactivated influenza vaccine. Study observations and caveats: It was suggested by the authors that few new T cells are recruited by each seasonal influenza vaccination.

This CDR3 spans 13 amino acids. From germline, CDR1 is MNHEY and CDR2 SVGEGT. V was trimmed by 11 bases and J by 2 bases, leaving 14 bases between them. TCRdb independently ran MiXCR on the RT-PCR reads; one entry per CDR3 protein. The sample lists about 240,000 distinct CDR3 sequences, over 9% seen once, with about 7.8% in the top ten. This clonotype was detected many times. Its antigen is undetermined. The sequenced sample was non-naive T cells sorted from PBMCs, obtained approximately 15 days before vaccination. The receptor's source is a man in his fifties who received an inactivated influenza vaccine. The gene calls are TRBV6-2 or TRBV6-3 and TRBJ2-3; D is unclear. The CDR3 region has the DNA TGTGCCCCCCGCCCCTCGGACACAGATACGCAGTATTTT. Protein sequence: CAPRPSDTDTQYF.